The subject of this entry is one T cell receptor (beta chain). Its cognate antigen is unknown. The data stem from a study of shared clonotypes between healthy human individuals. Study background: Three plates were used per donor for CD4 naive, three for CD4 memory, two for CD8 naive and one for CD8 memory.

Authors' analysis steps: Junction-only sequences without quality scores were provided by ImmunoSEQ, so filtering was different. Assay: immunoSEQ multiplex PCR; the TCRdb copy retains only in-frame clones and omits some. D and trimming come from the DNA, and the V and J calls and clone size come from that table. The data show around 2.1 million clones, 90% to 97% seen once. Germline assignment: CDR1 MNHEY and CDR2 SVGAGI. V gave up 7 bases and J gave up 1 base, with 11 bases separating them. The CDR3 is made up of 14 amino acids. Study-level points and caveats: Rarefaction exposed incomplete sorted-subset sequencing despite large depth.

The sequence was obtained from a man younger than 30 in good health. The sequenced material came from naive CD4+ T cells sorted from blood. Subset reported: CD45RA+ positively selected. The chain couples TRBV6-5 to TRBJ1-5; weak D call: TRBD1 (5 bases). The CDR3 is CASTRAGSNQPQHF. The DNA of the CDR3 is TGTGCCAGCACCAGGGCGGGAAGCAATCAGCCCCAGCATTTT.